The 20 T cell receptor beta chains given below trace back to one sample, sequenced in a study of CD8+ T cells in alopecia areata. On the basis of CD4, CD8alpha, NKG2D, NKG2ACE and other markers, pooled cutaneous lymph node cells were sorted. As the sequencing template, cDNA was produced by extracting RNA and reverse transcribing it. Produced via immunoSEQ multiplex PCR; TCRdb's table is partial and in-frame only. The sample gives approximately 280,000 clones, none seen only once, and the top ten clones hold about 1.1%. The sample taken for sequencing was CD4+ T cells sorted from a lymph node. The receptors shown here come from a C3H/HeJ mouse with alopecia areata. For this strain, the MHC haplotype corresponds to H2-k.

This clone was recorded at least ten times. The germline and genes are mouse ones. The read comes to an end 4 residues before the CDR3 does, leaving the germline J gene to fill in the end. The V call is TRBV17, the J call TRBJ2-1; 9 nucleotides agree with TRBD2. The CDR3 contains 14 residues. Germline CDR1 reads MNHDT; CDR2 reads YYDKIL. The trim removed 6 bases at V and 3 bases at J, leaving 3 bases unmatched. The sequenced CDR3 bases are TGTGCTAGCAGCCGGACTGGGGTCTATGCT. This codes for CASSRTGVYA. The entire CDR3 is CASSRTGVYAEQFF.

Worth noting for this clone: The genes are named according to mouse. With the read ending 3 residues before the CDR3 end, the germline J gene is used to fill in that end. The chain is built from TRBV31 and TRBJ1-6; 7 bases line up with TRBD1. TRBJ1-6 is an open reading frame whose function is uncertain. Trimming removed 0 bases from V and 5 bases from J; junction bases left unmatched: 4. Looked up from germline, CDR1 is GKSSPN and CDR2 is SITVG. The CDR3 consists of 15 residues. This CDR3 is CAWSLSRGDNSPLYF. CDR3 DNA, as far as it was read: TGTGCCTGGAGTCTATCCAGGGGGGATAATTCGCCC.

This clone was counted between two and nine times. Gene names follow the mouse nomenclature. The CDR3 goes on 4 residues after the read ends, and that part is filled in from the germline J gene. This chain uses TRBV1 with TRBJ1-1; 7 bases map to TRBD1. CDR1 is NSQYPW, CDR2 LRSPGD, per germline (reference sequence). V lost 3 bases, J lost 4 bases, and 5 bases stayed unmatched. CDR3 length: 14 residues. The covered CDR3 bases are TGCACCTGCAGTGCCCACAGGGGAGGCACA. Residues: CTCSAHRGGT. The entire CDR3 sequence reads CTCSAHRGGTEVFF.

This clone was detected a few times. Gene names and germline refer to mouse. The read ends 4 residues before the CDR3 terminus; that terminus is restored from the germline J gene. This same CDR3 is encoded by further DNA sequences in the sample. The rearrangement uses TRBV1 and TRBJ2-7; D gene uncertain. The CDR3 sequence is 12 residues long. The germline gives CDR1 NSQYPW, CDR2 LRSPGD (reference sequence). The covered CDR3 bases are TGCACCTGCAGTGCATCTTCTTAT. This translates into CTCSASSY. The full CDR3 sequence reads CTCSASSYEQYF.

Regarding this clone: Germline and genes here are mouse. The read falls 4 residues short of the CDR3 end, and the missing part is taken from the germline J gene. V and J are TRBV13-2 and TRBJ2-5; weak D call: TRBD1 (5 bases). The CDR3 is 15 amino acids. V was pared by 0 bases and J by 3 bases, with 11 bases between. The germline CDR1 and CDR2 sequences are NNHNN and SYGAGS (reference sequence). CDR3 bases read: TGTGCCAGCGGTGATGTGAGGGGAAGGCAAGAC. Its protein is CASGDVRGRQD. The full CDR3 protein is CASGDVRGRQDTQYF.

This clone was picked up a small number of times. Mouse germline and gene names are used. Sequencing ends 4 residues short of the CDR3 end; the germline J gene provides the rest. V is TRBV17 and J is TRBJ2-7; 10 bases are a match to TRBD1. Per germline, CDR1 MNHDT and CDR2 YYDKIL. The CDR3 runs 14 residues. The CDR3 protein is CASSRGQGIYEQYF. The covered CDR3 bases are TGTGCTAGCAGTAGGGGACAGGGGATTTAT. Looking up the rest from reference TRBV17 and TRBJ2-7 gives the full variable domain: DTTVKQNPRYKLARVGKPVNLICSQTMNHDTMYWYQKKPNQAPKLLLFYYDKILNREADTFEKFQSSRPNNSFCSLYIGSAGLEYSAMYLCASSRGQGIYEQYFGPGTRLTVL.

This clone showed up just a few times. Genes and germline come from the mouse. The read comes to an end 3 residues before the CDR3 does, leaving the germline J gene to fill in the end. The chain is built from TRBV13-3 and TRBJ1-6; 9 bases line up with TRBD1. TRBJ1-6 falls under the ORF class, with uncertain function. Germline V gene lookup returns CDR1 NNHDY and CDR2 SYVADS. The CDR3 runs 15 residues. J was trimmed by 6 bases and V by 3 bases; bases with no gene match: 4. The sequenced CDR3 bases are TGTGCCAGCAGTGTCCGGGACAGGGCTAATTCGCCC. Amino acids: CASSVRDRANSP. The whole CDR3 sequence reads CASSVRDRANSPLYF.

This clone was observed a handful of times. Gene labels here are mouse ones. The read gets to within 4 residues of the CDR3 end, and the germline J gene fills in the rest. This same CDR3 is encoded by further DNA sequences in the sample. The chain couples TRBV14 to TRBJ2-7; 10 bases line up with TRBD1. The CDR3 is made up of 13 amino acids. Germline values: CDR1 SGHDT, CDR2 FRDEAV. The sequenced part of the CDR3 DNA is TGTGCCAGCAGAACGGGACAGGGGTAT. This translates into CASRTGQGY. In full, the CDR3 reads CASRTGQGYEQYF.

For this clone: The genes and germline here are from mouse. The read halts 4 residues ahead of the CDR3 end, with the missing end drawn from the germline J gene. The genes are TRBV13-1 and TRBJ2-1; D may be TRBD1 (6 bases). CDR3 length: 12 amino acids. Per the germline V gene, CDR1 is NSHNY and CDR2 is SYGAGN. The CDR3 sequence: CASSATGPEQFF. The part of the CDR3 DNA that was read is TGTGCCAGCAGTGCCACAGGGCCT.

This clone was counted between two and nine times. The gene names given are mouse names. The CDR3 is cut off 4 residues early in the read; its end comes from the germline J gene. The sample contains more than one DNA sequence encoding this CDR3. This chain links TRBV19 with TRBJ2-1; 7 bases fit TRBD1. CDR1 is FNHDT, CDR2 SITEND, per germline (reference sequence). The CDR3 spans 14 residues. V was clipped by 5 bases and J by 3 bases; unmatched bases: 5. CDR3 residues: CASSPGTVYAEQFF. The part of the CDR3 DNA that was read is TGTGCCAGCAGCCCCGGGACAGTCTATGCT.

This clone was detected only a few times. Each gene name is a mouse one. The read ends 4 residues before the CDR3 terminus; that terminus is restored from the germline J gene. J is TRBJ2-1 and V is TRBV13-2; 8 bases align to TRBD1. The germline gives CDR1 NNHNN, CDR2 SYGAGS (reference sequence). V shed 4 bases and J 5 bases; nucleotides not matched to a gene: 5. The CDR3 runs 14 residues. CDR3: CASGRQGLDAEQFF. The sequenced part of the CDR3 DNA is TGTGCCAGCGGTCGACAGGGGCTGGATGCT.

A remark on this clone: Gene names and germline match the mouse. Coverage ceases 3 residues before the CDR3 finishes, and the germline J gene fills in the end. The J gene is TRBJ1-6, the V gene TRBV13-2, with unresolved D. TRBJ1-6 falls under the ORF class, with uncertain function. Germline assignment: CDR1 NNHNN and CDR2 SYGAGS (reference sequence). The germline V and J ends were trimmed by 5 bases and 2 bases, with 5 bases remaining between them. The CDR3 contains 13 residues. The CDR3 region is CASGQTYNSPLYF. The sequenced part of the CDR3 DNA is TGTGCCAGCGGACAGACCTATAATTCGCCC.

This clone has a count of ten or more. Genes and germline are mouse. The DNA read from the CDR3 is TGCACCTGCAGTGCCCCCACTGGGGGGCCCCAAGAC. Translation gives CTCSAPTGGPQD. The whole CDR3 is CTCSAPTGGPQDTQYF. V and J are TRBV1 and TRBJ2-5, with TRBD2 matching over 9 bases. The observed sequence ends 4 residues before the CDR3 terminus, with the missing tail filled in from the germline J gene. After removal of 3 bases from V and 2 bases from J, the junction contained 6 bases not matched to a gene. The CDR3 length is 16 residues. Germline CDR1 is NSQYPW and CDR2 is LRSPGD (reference sequence).

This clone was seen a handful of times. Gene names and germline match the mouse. The sequenced part of the CDR3 DNA is TGTGCCAGCAGCCCCTCGGACTGGGGGGAA. Amino acids: CASSPSDWGE. The entire CDR3 protein reads CASSPSDWGEEVFF. The chain couples TRBV5 to TRBJ1-1; tentatively, D is TRBD1 (5 bases). From the germline J gene comes the end of the CDR3, since the read stops 4 residues before it. CDR3 size: 14 residues. Germline CDR1 and CDR2: LGHNA and YNLKQL (reference sequence).

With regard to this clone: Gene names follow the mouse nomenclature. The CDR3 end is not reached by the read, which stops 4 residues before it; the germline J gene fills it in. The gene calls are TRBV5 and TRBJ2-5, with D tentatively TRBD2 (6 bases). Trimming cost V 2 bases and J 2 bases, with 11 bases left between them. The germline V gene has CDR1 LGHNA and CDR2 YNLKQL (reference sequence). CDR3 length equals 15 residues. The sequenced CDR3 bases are TGTGCCAGCAGCCAAACGCCTGGGGTCCAAGAC. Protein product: CASSQTPGVQD. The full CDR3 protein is CASSQTPGVQDTQYF.

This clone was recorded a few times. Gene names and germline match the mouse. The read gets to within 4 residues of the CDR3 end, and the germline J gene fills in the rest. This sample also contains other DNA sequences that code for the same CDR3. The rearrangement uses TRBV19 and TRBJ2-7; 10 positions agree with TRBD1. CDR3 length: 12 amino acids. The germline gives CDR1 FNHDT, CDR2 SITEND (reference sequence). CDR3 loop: CASRGQGYEQYF. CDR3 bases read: TGTGCCAGCAGGGGACAGGGGTAT.

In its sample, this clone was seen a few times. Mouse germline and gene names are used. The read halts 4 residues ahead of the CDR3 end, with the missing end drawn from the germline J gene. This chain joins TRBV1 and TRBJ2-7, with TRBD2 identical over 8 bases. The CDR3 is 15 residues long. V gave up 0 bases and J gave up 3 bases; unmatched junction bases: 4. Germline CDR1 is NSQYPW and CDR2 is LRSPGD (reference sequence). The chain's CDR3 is CTCSADWGGNYEQYF. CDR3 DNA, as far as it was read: TGCACCTGCAGTGCAGATTGGGGGGGTAACTAT.

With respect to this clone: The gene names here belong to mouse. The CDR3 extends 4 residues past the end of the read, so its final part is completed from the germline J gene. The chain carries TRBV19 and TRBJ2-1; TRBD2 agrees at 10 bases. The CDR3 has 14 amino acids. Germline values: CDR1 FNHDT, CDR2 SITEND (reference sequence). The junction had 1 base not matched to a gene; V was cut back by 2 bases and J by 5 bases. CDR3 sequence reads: CASSMLGGHAEQFF. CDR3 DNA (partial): TGTGCCAGCAGTATGCTGGGGGGGCATGCT.

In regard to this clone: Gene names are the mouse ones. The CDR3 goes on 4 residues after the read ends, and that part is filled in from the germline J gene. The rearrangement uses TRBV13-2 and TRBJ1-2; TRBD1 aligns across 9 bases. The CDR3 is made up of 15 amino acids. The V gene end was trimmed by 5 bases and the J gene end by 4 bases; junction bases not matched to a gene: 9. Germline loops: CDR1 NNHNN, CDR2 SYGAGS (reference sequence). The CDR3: CASGDRDREASDYTF. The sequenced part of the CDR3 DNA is TGTGCCAGCGGGGACCGGGACAGGGAAGCCTCC.

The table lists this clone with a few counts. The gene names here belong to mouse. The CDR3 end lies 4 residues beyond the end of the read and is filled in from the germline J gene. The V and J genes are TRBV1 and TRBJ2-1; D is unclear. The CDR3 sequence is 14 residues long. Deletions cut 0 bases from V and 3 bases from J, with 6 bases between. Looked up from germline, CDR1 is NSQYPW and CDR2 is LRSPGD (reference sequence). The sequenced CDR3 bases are TGCACCTGCAGTGCAGAAACAATCTATGCT. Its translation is CTCSAETIYA. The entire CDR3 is CTCSAETIYAEQFF.